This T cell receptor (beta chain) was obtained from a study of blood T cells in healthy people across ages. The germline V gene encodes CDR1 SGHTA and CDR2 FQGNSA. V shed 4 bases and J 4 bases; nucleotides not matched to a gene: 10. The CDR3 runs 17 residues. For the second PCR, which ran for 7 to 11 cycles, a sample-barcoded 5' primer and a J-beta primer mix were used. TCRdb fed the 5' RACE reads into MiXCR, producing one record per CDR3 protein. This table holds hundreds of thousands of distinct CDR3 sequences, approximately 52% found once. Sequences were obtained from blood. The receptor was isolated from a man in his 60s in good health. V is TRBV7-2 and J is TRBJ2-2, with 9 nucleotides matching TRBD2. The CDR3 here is CASSSPLSGRPTGELFF. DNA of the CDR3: TGTGCCAGCAGCTCACCCCTTAGCGGGAGACCCACCGGGGAGCTGTTTTTT.